Following are 18 T cell receptor beta chains from one sample sequenced in a study of tumor-infiltrating lymphocytes in oesophageal squamous cell carcinoma. TCRdb used MiXCR to reprocess the PCR reads, holding one entry per CDR3 protein. The table records 17,000 or so distinct CDR3 sequences, less than 50% of them present only once. Source material: normal esophageal tissue next to the tumor. These receptors originate from a female donor with esophageal squamous cell carcinoma.

This clonotype has only a few counts. The germline gene is not matched at one end of the junction; a read error may be the cause. The V and J genes are TRBV7-6 and TRBJ1-6, with D unresolved. The germline CDR1 and CDR2 sequences are SGHVS and FNYEAQ. CDR3 length: 12 residues. The CDR3 protein is CASSLGGDEQYF. Here the CDR3 DNA reads TGTGCCAGCAGCTTAGGTGGTGACGAGCAGTACTTT.

In this sample, this clonotype turned up many times. The chain carries TRBV5-4 and TRBJ2-7; either TRBD1 or TRBD2 may fit D (5 bases each). Trimming took 4 bases from V and 2 from J, leaving 13 bases between them. Per germline, CDR1 SGHNT and CDR2 YYREEE (reference sequence). This CDR3 comprises 14 residues. The CDR3 bases are TGTGCCAGCAGCCTCCGGGACCTGACCTACGAGCAGTACTTC. Translated: CASSLRDLTYEQYF.

This clonotype was counted many times. The chain combines TRBV5-1 with TRBJ1-2; D call uncertain. This CDR3 is built from 12 residues. Trimming left V 0 bases short and J 8 bases short, with 8 bases between. CDR1 is SGHRS, CDR2 YFSETQ, per germline. The CDR3 loop is CASSLDGKGYTF. DNA of the CDR3: TGCGCCAGCAGCTTGGATGGGAAGGGCTACACCTTC.

The chain is built from TRBV7-6 and TRBJ2-7; 9 positions agree with TRBD2. The CDR3 covers 13 residues. V lost 8 bases to trimming and J lost 9 bases; unmatched junction nucleotides: 11. Germline V lookup: CDR1 SGHVS, CDR2 FNYEAQ. The CDR3, as DNA: TGTGCCAGCTCCCCCTTAGCGGGAGCGTCGCAGTACTTC. Residues: CASSPLAGASQYF.

The chain is built from TRBV7-3 and TRBJ2-5; TRBD1 matches at 9 bases. The closer fit of TRBJ2-1 to the DNA end suggests the J call may be wrong. Germline V CDR1 and CDR2: SGHTA, FQGTGA. The CDR3 is 15 residues long. The CDR3 sequence: CASSSGTGIENEQFF. For the CDR3, the DNA is TGTGCCAGCAGCTCAGGGACAGGGATTGAGAATGAGCAGTTCTTC.

The table lists this clonotype with a few counts. V is TRBV7-8 and J is TRBJ2-5; D tentatively reads TRBD1 or TRBD2 (6 bases each). Germline V lookup: CDR1 SGHVS, CDR2 FQNEAQ. The V gene lost 2 bases and the J gene lost 1 base, with 14 bases spanning the gap. The CDR3 is 16 amino acids. The CDR3 DNA reads as TGTGCCAGCAGCTTAATCGGGGGCAGGCCCCAAGAGACCCAGTACTTC. It yields the protein CASSLIGGRPQETQYF.

This clonotype is termed large. This chain links TRBV7-2 with TRBJ2-1; D might be TRBD1 or TRBD2, each matching 6 bases. Trimming took off 5 bases at V and 7 bases at J, with 15 bases between the two ends. The CDR3 extends over 14 amino acids. The germline CDR1 and CDR2 sequences are SGHTA and FQGNSA. CDR3 DNA: TGTGCCAGCAGCCTCCGACAGGAGGGGAATGAGCAGTTCTTC. Protein sequence: CASSLRQEGNEQFF.

This clonotype is medium-sized in the sample. The CDR3 DNA sequence: TGTGCCAGCGAAGCCAGGAGTTCTTACGAGCAGTACTTC. Its translation is CASEARSSYEQYF. The rearrangement uses TRBV7-9 and TRBJ2-7; D is unclear. Germline CDR1 reads SEHNR; CDR2 reads FQNEAQ (reference sequence). Between the trimmed V and J ends, which lost 8 bases and 4 bases, there was a span of 15 bases. This CDR3 has 13 amino acids. The full variable domain, rest sourced from reference TRBV7-9 and TRBJ2-7, is DTGVSQNPRHKITKRGQNVTFRCDPISEHNRLYWYRQTLGQGPEFLTYFQNEAQLEKSRLLSDRFSAERPKGSFSTLEIQRTEQGDSAMYLCASEARSSYEQYFGPGTRLTVT.

The rearrangement uses TRBV4-3 and TRBJ2-7; no firm D call. The J call is doubtful: the DNA matches TRBJ1-2 better. Germline values: CDR1 LGHNA, CDR2 YSLEER. The CDR3 runs to 13 residues. Here the CDR3 DNA reads TGCGCCAGCAGCCGGACGCTAGAGCGGGGCTACACCTTC. Amino acid sequence: CASSRTLERGYTF.

This clonotype was detected many times. CDR3 amino acids: CASSYLGTSGIVRSYNEQFF. The CDR3 coding sequence is TGTGCCAGCAGTTACCTTGGGACTAGCGGGATAGTTCGCTCCTACAATGAGCAGTTCTTC. V is TRBV6-6 and J is TRBJ2-1, with 13 bases fitting TRBD2. The V gene end was trimmed by 2 bases and the J gene end by 0 bases; junction bases not matched to a gene: 10. The CDR3 consists of 20 residues. From germline, CDR1 is MNHNY and CDR2 SVGAGI (reference sequence).

On this clonotype itself: This likely comes from a read error, as the CDR3 has no conserved phenylalanine or tryptophan at its end. The DNA is left out, because the CDR3 cannot be placed on it with certainty; the CDR3 is given as TCRdb lists it. The chain is built from TRBV18 and TRBJ2-5; the listed D gene, TRBD1, was not tested against the DNA. Ends included, the CDR3 has 19 residues. Germline V gives CDR1 KGHSH, CDR2 LQKENI. This CDR3 reads CVSSPRQGFESGDGYTFGS.

The genes are TRBV7-6 and TRBJ2-4; TRBD1 agrees at 7 bases. Germline V lookup: CDR1 SGHVS, CDR2 FNYEAQ. The V gene end was trimmed by 5 bases and the J gene end by 13 bases; junction bases not matched to a gene: 17. The CDR3 contains 15 residues. CDR3 loop: CASSPSEGANNEQYF. The CDR3, as DNA: TGTGCCAGCAGCCCGTCCGAGGGGGCGAACAATGAGCAGTACTTC. The complete variable domain, with remaining parts taken from reference TRBV7-6 and TRBJ2-4, reads GAGVSQSPRYKVTKRGQDVALRCDPISGHVSLYWYRQALGQGPEFLTYFNYEAQQDKSGLPNDRFSAERPEGSISTLTIQRTEQRDSAMYRCASSPSEGANNEQYFGAGTRLSVL.

This clonotype was counted between two and nine times. Being one base from a much bigger clone, this may be a read error. The genes are TRBV6-1 and TRBJ2-4; D perhaps matches TRBD2 (7 bases). This CDR3 has 16 amino acids. V was clipped by 6 bases and J by 13 bases, with 28 bases between them. Germline-derived CDR1 and CDR2 are MNHNS and SASEGT. The CDR3 is CASSRGAGLSYNEQYF. In DNA, the CDR3 is TGTGCCAGCAGCAGGGGAGCGGGGCTATCCTACAATGAGCAGTACTTC.

This clonotype turned up a few times. This chain connects TRBV7-6 to TRBJ2-7; 8 nucleotides agree with TRBD2. From germline, CDR1 is SGHVS and CDR2 FNYEAQ. With 2 bases clipped from V and 3 bases from J, the junction kept 3 bases outside the gene matches. This CDR3 is built from 14 residues. CDR3 in DNA: TGTGCCAGCAGCTTACAAGCGGGAGTCTACGAGCAGTACTTC. Its protein product is CASSLQAGVYEQYF.

The genes are TRBV7-2 and TRBJ2-5; 10 nucleotides line up with TRBD1. CDR1 and CDR2 (germline): SGHTA, FQGNSA. The CDR3 extends over 16 amino acids. V trimming: 1 base; J trimming: 0 bases; junction bases outside the gene matches: 2. DNA of the CDR3: TGTGCCAGCAGCTTAGGGGACAGGGGATACCAAGAGACCCAGTACTTC. Translated, it gives CASSLGDRGYQETQYF.

The rearrangement links TRBV24-1 to TRBJ2-5; 7 bases align to TRBD2. V shed 4 bases and J 3 bases; nucleotides not matched to a gene: 7. The CDR3 totals 15 residues. Germline CDR1 is KGHDR and CDR2 is SFDVKD. The CDR3 spells CATSDPSGGKETQYF. The CDR3 nucleotides read TGTGCCACCAGTGACCCTAGCGGAGGAAAAGAGACCCAGTACTTC.

This clonotype showed up many times. The gene calls are TRBV7-9 and TRBJ1-1, with TRBD1 matching 7 bases. CDR1 and CDR2 from the germline V gene are SEHNR and FQNEAQ (reference sequence). The J segment lost 4 bases and the V segment lost 5 bases, leaving 4 bases of the junction unmatched. CDR3 length: 13 amino acids. This CDR3 reads CASSQGTATEAFF. As DNA, the CDR3 is TGTGCCAGCAGCCAGGGGACAGCCACTGAAGCTTTCTTT.

As to this clonotype: This CDR3 is missing its conserved last phenylalanine or tryptophan, likely due to a read error. It is unclear where the CDR3 begins or ends on the DNA, so no DNA is shown, and the CDR3 is as TCRdb lists it. The rearrangement joins TRBV6-8 to TRBJ2-1. Germline values: CDR1 MNHGY, CDR2 SAAAGT. The CDR3 contains 17 residues when both ends are counted. The CDR3 spells CASSYSLGTHYEQYFGN.